One and the same sample provided the 7 T cell receptor beta chains below, sequenced in a study of cytomegalovirus exposure and HLA in healthy donors (dated by TCRdb to about 2017). Libraries came from the immunoSEQ multiplex PCR assay. TCRdb retrieved this table from immuneACCESS and kept in-frame rearrangements only. Not all clones are present; in checked studies, unresolved V genes account for under half, and no reason is known for the remainder. The sample records 120,000 to 150,000 clones, approximately 88% of which are singletons. The leading ten clones occupy less than 5.5% of the sample. The specimen sequenced was PBMCs. These receptors came from a man between 18 and 35 years old in good health and CMV-seropositive.

This chain links TRBV19 with TRBJ1-1; D uncertain. Between the trimmed V and J ends, which lost 4 bases and 1 base, there was a span of 7 bases. Germline CDR1 LNHDA, CDR2 SQIVND (reference sequence). This CDR3 contains 13 residues. In DNA, the CDR3 is TGTGCCAGTAGTACCTACGGGAACACTGAAGCTTTCTTT. Encoded protein: CASSTYGNTEAFF. Using reference TRBV19 and TRBJ1-1 for the parts outside the CDR3, the full variable domain is DGGITQSPKYLFRKEGQNVTLSCEQNLNHDAMYWYRQDPGQGLRLIYYSQIVNDFQKGDIAEGYSVSREKKESFPLTVTSAQKNPTAFYLCASSTYGNTEAFFGQGTRLTVV.

The chain joins TRBV2 to TRBJ2-3; 8 nucleotides align to TRBD1. J was trimmed by 1 base and V by 6 bases; bases with no gene match: 9. The CDR3 runs 16 residues. Germline V gives CDR1 SNHLY, CDR2 FYNNEI. Here the CDR3 DNA reads TGTGCCAGCAGACAGGACGGGACAGGAGGCACAGATACGCAGTATTTT. Amino acid sequence: CASRQDGTGGTDTQYF.

The V call is TRBV2, the J call TRBJ1-2; no reliable D call. The germline gives CDR1 SNHLY, CDR2 FYNNEI. The CDR3 is 11 amino acids. The V gene lost 6 bases and the J gene lost 4 bases, with 6 bases spanning the gap. CDR3 sequence (DNA): TGTGCCAGCAGGACACCCTATGGCTACACCTTC. Amino acid sequence: CASRTPYGYTF.

J is TRBJ2-1 and V is TRBV5-1; 8 bases align to TRBD1. Losses at the gene ends were 0 bases for V and 1 base for J; bases not matched to a gene: 0. Germline V gene sequence: CDR1 SGHRS, CDR2 YFSETQ. The CDR3 has 15 amino acids. Written as DNA, the CDR3 is TGCGCCAGCAGCTTGGGGACAGGGTCCTACAATGAGCAGTTCTTC. It specifies CASSLGTGSYNEQFF.

Only one count was recorded for this clone. The genes are TRBV5-1 and TRBJ2-7; D possibly corresponds to TRBD1 (6 bases). Germline CDR1 reads SGHRS; CDR2 reads YFSETQ. V lost 1 base and J lost 9, with 14 bases in between. The CDR3 spans 13 residues. CDR3: CASSLTTQGGQYF. In DNA form, the CDR3 reads TGCGCCAGCAGCTTGACAACACAGGGCGGGCAGTACTTC.

The chain uses TRBV7-9 and TRBJ2-2; D possibly corresponds to TRBD2 (5 bases). The germline CDR1 and CDR2 sequences are SEHNR and FQNEAQ (reference sequence). The CDR3 is made up of 16 amino acids. V was clipped by 2 bases and J by 1 base, with 11 bases between them. The CDR3 region has the DNA TGTGCCAGCAGCTTATTTTCGGGAATGAACACCGGGGAGCTGTTTTTT. This codes for CASSLFSGMNTGELFF.

This clone was recorded a few times. The rearrangement uses TRBV5-1 and TRBJ1-1; D is ambiguous. The germline CDR1 and CDR2 sequences are SGHRS and YFSETQ. This CDR3 spans 11 amino acids. V dropped 5 bases and J dropped 3 bases, with 5 bases sitting between them. The CDR3 DNA is TGCGCCAGCAGTGGAGACACTGAAGCTTTCTTT. Amino acid sequence: CASSGDTEAFF.